This T cell receptor (beta chain) was identified in a study of CD8 T cells in Susac syndrome. The authors reverse transcribed roughly 0.5 to 1 ug RNA with random hexamers. With immunoSEQ multiplex PCR, TCR beta CDR3 was amplified across 54 Vbeta and 13 Jbeta. Each CDR3 protein is one row after TCRdb ran MiXCR on the immunoSEQ multiplex PCR reads. The table lists roughly 150,000 distinct CDR3 sequences, approximately 95% of them singletons. The germline V gene encodes CDR1 SGHTA and CDR2 FQGTGA. V lost 2 bases and J lost 10, with 12 bases in between. The CDR3 has 13 residues. This TCR was recovered from a human donor with Susac syndrome. This chain links TRBV7-3 with TRBJ2-1; D tentatively reads TRBD1 or TRBD2 (5 bases each). The specimen sequenced was CD8+ T cells from PBMCs. The chain's CDR3 is CASSLGSRDEQFF. The CDR3, as DNA: TGTGCCAGCAGCTTAGGTAGTAGGGACGAGCAGTTCTTC.